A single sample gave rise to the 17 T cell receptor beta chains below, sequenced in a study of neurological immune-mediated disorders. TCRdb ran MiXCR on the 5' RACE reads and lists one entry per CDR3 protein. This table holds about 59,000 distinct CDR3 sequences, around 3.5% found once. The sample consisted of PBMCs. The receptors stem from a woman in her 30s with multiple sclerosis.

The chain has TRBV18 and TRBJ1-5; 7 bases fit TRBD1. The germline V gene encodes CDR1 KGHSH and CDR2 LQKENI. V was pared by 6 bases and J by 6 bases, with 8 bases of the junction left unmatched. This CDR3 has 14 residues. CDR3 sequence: CASSPGQMGQPQHF. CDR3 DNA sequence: TGTGCCAGCTCCCCGGGACAGATGGGTCAGCCCCAGCATTTT.

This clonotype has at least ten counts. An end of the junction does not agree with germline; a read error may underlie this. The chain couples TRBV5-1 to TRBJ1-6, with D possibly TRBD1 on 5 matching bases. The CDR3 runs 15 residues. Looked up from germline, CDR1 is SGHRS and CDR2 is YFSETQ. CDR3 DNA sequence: TGCGCCAGCAGCCCCACCGGGGACGGGACTTCACCCCTCAACTTT. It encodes CASSPTGDGTSPLNF.

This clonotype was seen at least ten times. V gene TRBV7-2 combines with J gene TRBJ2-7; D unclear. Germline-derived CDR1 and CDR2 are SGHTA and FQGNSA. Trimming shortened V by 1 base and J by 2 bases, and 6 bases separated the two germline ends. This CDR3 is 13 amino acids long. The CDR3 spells CASSLGFAYEQYF. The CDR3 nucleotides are TGTGCCAGCAGCTTAGGGTTCGCCTACGAGCAGTACTTC.

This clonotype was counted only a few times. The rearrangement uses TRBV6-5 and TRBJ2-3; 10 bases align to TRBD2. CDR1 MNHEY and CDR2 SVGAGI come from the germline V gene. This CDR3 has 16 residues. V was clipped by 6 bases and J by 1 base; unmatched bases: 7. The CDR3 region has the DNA TGTGCCAGCAGCCGCCGGACTAGCGGAGGCACAGATACGCAGTATTTT. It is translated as CASSRRTSGGTDTQYF.

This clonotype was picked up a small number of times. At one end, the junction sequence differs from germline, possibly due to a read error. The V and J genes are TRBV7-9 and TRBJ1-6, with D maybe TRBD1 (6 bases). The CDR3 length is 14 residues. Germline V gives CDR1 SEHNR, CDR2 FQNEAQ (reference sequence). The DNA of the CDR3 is TGTGCCACCAAGGGGGTGGGCGAAAATTCACCCCTCAACTTT. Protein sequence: CATKGVGENSPLNF.

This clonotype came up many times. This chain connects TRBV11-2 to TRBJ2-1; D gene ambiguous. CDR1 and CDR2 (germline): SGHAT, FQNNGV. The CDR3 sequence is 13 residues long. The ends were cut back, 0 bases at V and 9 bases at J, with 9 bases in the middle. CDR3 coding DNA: TGTGCCAGCAGCTTAGATGGAGCGCCTGAGCAGTTCTTC. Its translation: CASSLDGAPEQFF.

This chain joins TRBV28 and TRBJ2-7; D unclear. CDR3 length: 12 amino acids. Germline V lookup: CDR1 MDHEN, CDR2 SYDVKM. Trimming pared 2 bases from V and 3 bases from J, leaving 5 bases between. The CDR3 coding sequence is TGTGCCAGCAGTTTAACCATCTACGAGCAGTACTTC. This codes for CASSLTIYEQYF.

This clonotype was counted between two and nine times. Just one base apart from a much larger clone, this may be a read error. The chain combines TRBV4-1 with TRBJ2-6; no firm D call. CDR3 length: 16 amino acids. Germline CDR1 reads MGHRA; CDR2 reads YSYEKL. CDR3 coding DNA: TGCGCCAGCAGCCTGCGGACGGAAGGGTCGGCCAAAGTCCTGACTTTC. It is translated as CASSLRTEGSAKVLTF.

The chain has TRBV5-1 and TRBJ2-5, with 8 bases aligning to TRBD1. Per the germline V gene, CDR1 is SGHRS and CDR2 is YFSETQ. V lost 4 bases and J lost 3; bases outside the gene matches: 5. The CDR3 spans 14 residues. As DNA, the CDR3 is TGCGCCAGCAGCACAGGACAGGGCAAAGAGACCCAGTACTTC. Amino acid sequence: CASSTGQGKETQYF.

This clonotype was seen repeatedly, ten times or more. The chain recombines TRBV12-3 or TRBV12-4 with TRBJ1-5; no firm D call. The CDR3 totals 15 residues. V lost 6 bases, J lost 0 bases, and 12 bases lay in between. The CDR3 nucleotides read TGTGCCAGCAGCCCCACCGGGAGTAGCAATCAGCCCCAGCATTTT. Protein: CASSPTGSSNQPQHF.

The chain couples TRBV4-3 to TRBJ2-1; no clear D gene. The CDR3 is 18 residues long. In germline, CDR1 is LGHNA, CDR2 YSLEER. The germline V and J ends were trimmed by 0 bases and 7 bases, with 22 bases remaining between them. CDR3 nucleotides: TGCGCCAGCAGCCAAGACTCCCTATACCGGGCCGCGGCGAATGAGCAGTTCTTC. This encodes CASSQDSLYRAAANEQFF.

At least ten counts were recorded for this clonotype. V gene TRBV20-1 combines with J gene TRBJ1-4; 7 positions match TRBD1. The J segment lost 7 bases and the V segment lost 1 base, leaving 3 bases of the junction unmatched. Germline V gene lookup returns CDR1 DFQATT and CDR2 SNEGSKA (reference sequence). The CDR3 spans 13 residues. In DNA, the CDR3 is TGCAGTGCTAGAGGGGACAGCCCTGAAAAACTGTTTTTT. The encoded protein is CSARGDSPEKLFF.

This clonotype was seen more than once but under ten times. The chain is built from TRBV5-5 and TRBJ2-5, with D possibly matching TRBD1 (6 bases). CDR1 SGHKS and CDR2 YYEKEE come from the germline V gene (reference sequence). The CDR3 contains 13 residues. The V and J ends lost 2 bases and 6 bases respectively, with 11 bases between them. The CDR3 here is CASSFTGSQTQYF. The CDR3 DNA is TGTGCCAGCAGCTTTACAGGGTCGCAGACCCAGTACTTC.

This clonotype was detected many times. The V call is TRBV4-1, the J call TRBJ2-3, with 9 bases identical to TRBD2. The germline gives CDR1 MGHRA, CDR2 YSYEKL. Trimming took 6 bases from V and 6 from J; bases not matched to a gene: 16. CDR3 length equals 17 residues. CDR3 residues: CASSLSFSGGNHDTQYF. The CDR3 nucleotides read TGCGCCAGCAGTCTTTCCTTTAGCGGGGGAAATCACGATACGCAGTATTTT.

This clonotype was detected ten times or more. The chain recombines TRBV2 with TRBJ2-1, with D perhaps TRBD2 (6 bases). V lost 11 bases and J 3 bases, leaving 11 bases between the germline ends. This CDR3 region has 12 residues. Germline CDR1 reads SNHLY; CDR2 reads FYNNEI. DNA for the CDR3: TGTGCCGGCGGGACCGACTACAATGAGCAGTTCTTC. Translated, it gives CAGGTDYNEQFF.

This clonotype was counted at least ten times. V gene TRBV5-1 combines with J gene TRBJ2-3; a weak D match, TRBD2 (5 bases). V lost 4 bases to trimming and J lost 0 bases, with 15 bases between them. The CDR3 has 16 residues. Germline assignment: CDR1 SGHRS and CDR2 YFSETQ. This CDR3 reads CASSRDLAESTDTQYF. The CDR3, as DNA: TGCGCCAGCAGCCGCGACCTAGCAGAAAGCACAGATACGCAGTATTTT.

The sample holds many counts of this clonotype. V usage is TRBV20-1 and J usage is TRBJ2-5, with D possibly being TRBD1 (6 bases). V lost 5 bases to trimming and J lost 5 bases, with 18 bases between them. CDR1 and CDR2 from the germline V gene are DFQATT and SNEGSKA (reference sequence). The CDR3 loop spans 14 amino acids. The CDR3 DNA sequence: TGCAGTGCTCCGGACAGCAATCTTCGGGAGACCCAGTACTTC. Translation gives CSAPDSNLRETQYF.